Below are 9 T cell receptor beta chains sequenced from a single sample in a study of cytomegalovirus exposure and HLA in healthy donors. Researchers ran the PCR with 60 Vbeta and 13 Jbeta primers. The assay was immunoSEQ multiplex PCR, and TCRdb's table has in-frame clones only and misses some. The sample lists under 50,000 clones, 72% occurring once. The material sequenced was PBMCs. The receptors come from a man aged 30 to 39 in good health and CMV-seronegative.

J is TRBJ2-7 and V is TRBV18; D is possibly TRBD1 (6 bases). CDR3 size: 12 residues. Germline V gene sequence: CDR1 KGHSH, CDR2 LQKENI. Trimming removed 6 bases at V and 3 bases at J, with 9 bases between. The CDR3 region has the DNA TGTGCCAGCTCGGGGGCGGTCTACGAGCAGTACTTC. It translates to CASSGAVYEQYF.

The sample holds a few counts of this clone. J is TRBJ2-3 and V is TRBV2, with 7 positions matching TRBD2. The CDR3 sequence is 16 residues long. With 2 bases clipped from V and 2 bases from J, the junction kept 7 bases outside the gene matches. Germline V gives CDR1 SNHLY, CDR2 FYNNEI. CDR3 coding DNA: TGTGCCAGCAGTGAACTGGCGGGAGCCTCCACAGATACGCAGTATTTT. Its protein is CASSELAGASTDTQYF.

The genes are TRBV6-6 and TRBJ1-4; 7 nucleotides align to TRBD1. The germline gives CDR1 MNHNY, CDR2 SVGAGI (reference sequence). The CDR3 sequence is 14 residues long. The trim removed 9 bases at V and 5 bases at J, leaving 9 bases unmatched. The CDR3 protein is CASQEGQLNEKLFF. The CDR3 nucleotides read TGTGCCAGTCAAGAGGGACAGTTAAATGAAAAACTGTTTTTT.

V is TRBV19 and J is TRBJ2-7, with 8 bases lining up with TRBD2. The CDR3 covers 14 residues. Trimming took 3 bases from V and 3 from J; bases not matched to a gene: 4. Germline CDR1 and CDR2: LNHDA and SQIVND (reference sequence). CDR3 nucleotide sequence: TGTGCCAGTAGTATTAGCGGGACTTTCTACGAGCAGTACTTC. Translating gives CASSISGTFYEQYF.

The V call is TRBV5-1, the J call TRBJ2-7, with D possibly matching TRBD1 (6 bases). This CDR3 is 11 amino acids long. The V end lost 5 bases, the J end lost 7 bases, and 10 bases lay between the germline ends. Germline V gene data show CDR1 as SGHRS and CDR2 as YFSETQ. CDR3 sequence (DNA): TGCGCCAGCAGTTACGACAGGGAGCAGTACTTC. Encoded protein: CASSYDREQYF.

The chain employs TRBV6-5 and TRBJ1-5; tentative D call: TRBD1 (5 bases). The CDR3 runs to 14 residues. The ends were cut back, 5 bases at V and 6 bases at J, with 14 bases in the middle. Germline V gene sequence: CDR1 MNHEY, CDR2 SVGAGI. The CDR3 DNA is TGTGCCAGCAGTCCCGCCAGGGCAGTTCAGCCCCAGCATTTT. Amino acid sequence: CASSPARAVQPQHF.

The chain couples TRBV19 to TRBJ2-1; TRBD1 aligns across 7 bases. Germline CDR1 and CDR2: LNHDA and SQIVND (reference sequence). The CDR3 is 12 residues long. After removal of 5 bases from V and 12 bases from J, the junction contained 7 bases not matched to a gene. The CDR3 reads CASSRQGTRQFF. CDR3 coding DNA: TGTGCCAGTAGTCGACAGGGTACTCGGCAGTTCTTC.

The genes are TRBV19 and TRBJ1-1; 7 bases agree with TRBD1. The J segment lost 3 bases and the V segment lost 2 bases, leaving 3 bases of the junction unmatched. Germline CDR1 LNHDA, CDR2 SQIVND (reference sequence). This CDR3 region has 14 residues. The CDR3 DNA follows: TGTGCCAGTAGTATAATAGACAGGGACACTGAAGCTTTCTTT. Its protein is CASSIIDRDTEAFF.

The chain carries TRBV10-2 and TRBJ2-3, with 7 bases lining up with TRBD1. The CDR3 consists of 15 residues. V lost 5 bases, J lost 2 bases, and 7 bases stayed unmatched. In germline, CDR1 is WSHSY, CDR2 SAAADI. This CDR3 is CASSPDRVDTDTQYF. In nucleotides, the CDR3 is TGCGCCAGCAGTCCCGACAGGGTTGACACAGATACGCAGTATTTT.